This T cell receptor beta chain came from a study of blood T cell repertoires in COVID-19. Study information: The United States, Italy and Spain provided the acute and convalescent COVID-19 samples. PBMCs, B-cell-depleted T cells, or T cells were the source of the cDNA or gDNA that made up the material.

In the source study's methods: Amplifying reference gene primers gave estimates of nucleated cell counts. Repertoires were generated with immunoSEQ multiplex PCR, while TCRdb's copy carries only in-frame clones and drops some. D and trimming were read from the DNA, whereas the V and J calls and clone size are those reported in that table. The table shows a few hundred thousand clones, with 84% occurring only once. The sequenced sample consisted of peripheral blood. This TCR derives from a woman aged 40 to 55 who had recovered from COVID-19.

The CDR3 nucleotides read TGTGCCAGCAGCTACATGGGACAGGGGATGAACACTGAAGCTTTCTTT. Residues: CASSYMGQGMNTEAFF. The chain recombines TRBV7-2 with TRBJ1-1; TRBD1 agrees at 10 bases. Trimming cost V 4 bases and J 0 bases; bases outside gene matches: 5. Germline CDR1 and CDR2: SGHTA and FQGNSA. CDR3 length equals 16 residues.